The 32 T cell receptor beta chains in this list originate from one sample, sequenced in a study of OX40 agonist ivuxolimab in advanced cancers. Produced via immunoSEQ multiplex PCR; TCRdb's table is partial and in-frame only. Of some 100,000 clones listed, just over 90% are singletons. The material sequenced was CD4+ or CD8+ T cells sorted from blood, taken in a trial of the OX40 agonist ivuxolimab. These receptors were obtained from an adult with an advanced solid tumor such as melanoma, head and neck, liver or kidney cancer.

For the CDR3, the DNA is TGTGCCAGCACTCCCCCGGGCTATGGCTACACCTTC. It is translated as CASTPPGYGYTF. The V and J genes are TRBV28 and TRBJ1-2; D remains unclear. The CDR3 is 12 residues long. Trimming stripped 7 bases from V and 4 bases from J, with 10 bases between. Germline V lookup: CDR1 MDHEN, CDR2 SYDVKM.

This rearrangement joins TRBV18 to TRBJ2-7; no firm D call. The CDR3 loop spans 15 amino acids. Between the trimmed V and J ends, which lost 4 bases and 0 bases, there was a span of 13 bases. Germline assignment: CDR1 KGHSH and CDR2 LQKENI. CDR3 coding DNA: TGTGCCAGCTCACTCGGCGAGGTCAGCTCCTACGAGCAGTACTTC. Protein sequence: CASSLGEVSSYEQYF.

This chain joins TRBV7-2 and TRBJ2-5, with D unresolved. The DNA matches TRBJ2-7 better at its end, which makes the J call doubtful. Germline V lookup: CDR1 SGHTA, CDR2 FQGNSA. CDR3 length: 13 residues. CDR3 sequence: CASSLASSYEQYF. The CDR3, as DNA: TGTGCCAGCAGCTTAGCTAGCTCCTACGAGCAGTACTTC.

The chain links TRBV2 to TRBJ2-3; D gene ambiguous. The CDR3 extends over 15 amino acids. Per the germline V gene, CDR1 is SNHLY and CDR2 is FYNNEI. Trimming took 4 bases from V and 0 from J, leaving 11 bases between them. The CDR3 here is CASSGTKDSTDTQYF. CDR3 nucleotides: TGTGCCAGCAGTGGTACCAAAGACAGCACAGATACGCAGTATTTT.

V is TRBV14 and J is TRBJ1-1; 8 bases match TRBD1. This CDR3 contains 15 residues. Germline lookup yields CDR1 SGHDN and CDR2 FVKESK. V gave up 6 bases and J gave up 1 base; unmatched junction bases: 7. CDR3 DNA sequence: TGTGCCAGCAGGCGGACAGGGCACCCGAACACTGAAGCTTTCTTT. Its translation is CASRRTGHPNTEAFF.

The gene calls are TRBV18 and TRBJ2-4; D not resolved. The CDR3 sequence is 18 residues long. CDR1 KGHSH and CDR2 LQKENI come from the germline V gene. Trimming removed 3 bases at V and 1 base at J, with 19 bases between. DNA for the CDR3: TGTGCCAGCTCACCCACGGCCGGCCCATCGAACGCCAAAAACATTCAGTACTTC. Amino acids: CASSPTAGPSNAKNIQYF. The complete variable domain, with remaining parts taken from reference TRBV18 and TRBJ2-4, reads NAGVMQNPRHLVRRRGQEARLRCSPMKGHSHVYWYRQLPEEGLKFMVYLQKENIIDESGMPKERFSAEFPKEGPSILRIQQVVRGDSAAYFCASSPTAGPSNAKNIQYFGAGTRLSVL.

The chain carries TRBV5-6 and TRBJ2-2; 8 bases are shared with TRBD2. Germline assignment: CDR1 SGHDT and CDR2 YYEEEE. V was pared by 4 bases and J by 3 bases, with 14 bases of the junction left unmatched. The CDR3 covers 18 residues. This chain's CDR3 is CASSQFGLASSDTGELFF. Here the CDR3 DNA reads TGTGCCAGCAGCCAATTTGGACTAGCTTCTTCGGACACCGGGGAGCTGTTTTTT. Full variable domain (remainder filled in from reference TRBV5-6 and TRBJ2-2): DAGVTQSPTHLIKTRGQQVTLRCSPKSGHDTVSWYQQALGQGPQFIFQYYEEEERQRGNFPDRFSGHQFPNYSSELNVNALLLGDSALYLCASSQFGLASSDTGELFFGEGSRLTVL.

This chain uses TRBV15 with TRBJ1-5, with TRBD1 matching over 7 bases. CDR1 and CDR2 (germline): LNHNV, YYDKDF (reference sequence). V lost 0 bases and J lost 0; bases outside the gene matches: 5. The CDR3 spans 17 residues. The CDR3 DNA reads TGTGCCACCAGCAGAGAAAGGACAGGTTATAGCAATCAGCCCCAGCATTTT. Translation gives CATSRERTGYSNQPQHF.

V usage is TRBV6-5 and J usage is TRBJ1-6; TRBD1 is a possible D gene (5 bases). The germline CDR1 and CDR2 sequences are MNHEY and SVGAGI. V lost 2 bases to trimming and J lost 7 bases, with 12 bases between them. The CDR3 has 15 amino acids. The CDR3 DNA follows: TGTGCCAGCAGTTACCAAAGGACAAAAAATTCACCCCTCCACTTT. Its protein product is CASSYQRTKNSPLHF.

For this clone: The junction departs from the called germline gene at one end, perhaps through a read error. The rearrangement uses TRBV14 and TRBJ2-5; 9 bases are a match to TRBD2. The J call may be in error: the DNA end matches TRBJ2-7 better. Germline V CDR1 and CDR2: SGHDN, FVKESK. The CDR3 is 14 residues long. CDR3 nucleotides: TGTGCCAGCAGCCCACTAGCGGGCTCCTTCGAGCAGTACTTC. Translation: CASSPLAGSFEQYF.

The chain links TRBV5-6 to TRBJ2-6, with 7 bases identical to TRBD1. V dropped 6 bases and J dropped 0; count of bases not matched to a gene: 6. Germline V lookup: CDR1 SGHDT, CDR2 YYEEEE. The CDR3 loop spans 16 amino acids. The DNA for the CDR3 is TGTGCCAGCAAGAATAGGGACAGCTCTGGGGCCAACGTCCTGACTTTC. Encoded protein: CASKNRDSSGANVLTF.

This chain links TRBV11-2 with TRBJ2-7, with D tentatively TRBD2 (5 bases). Trimming cost V 0 bases and J 2 bases, with 17 bases left between them. In germline, CDR1 is SGHAT, CDR2 FQNNGV. The length of the CDR3 is 17 residues. CDR3 DNA: TGTGCCAGCAGCTTAGATCTTTCGTCTAGAGGGACCTACGAGCAGTACTTC. This sequence encodes CASSLDLSSRGTYEQYF.

The chain couples TRBV11-2 to TRBJ2-2; maybe TRBD1 (5 bases). The germline CDR1 and CDR2 sequences are SGHAT and FQNNGV. This CDR3 is built from 17 residues. Trimming cost V 6 bases and J 5 bases, with 22 bases left between them. CDR3 region: CASSQPGPGIFTGELFF. DNA for the CDR3: TGTGCCAGCAGTCAACCAGGGCCAGGGATTTTTACCGGGGAGCTGTTTTTT. Full variable domain (missing parts from reference TRBV11-2 and TRBJ2-2): EAGVAQSPRYKIIEKRQSVAFWCNPISGHATLYWYQQILGQGPKLLIQFQNNGVVDDSQLPKDRFSAERLKGVDSTLKIQPAKLEDSAVYLCASSQPGPGIFTGELFFGEGSRLTVL.

The V call is TRBV7-8, the J call TRBJ1-5; 9 nucleotides agree with TRBD1. Trimming cost V 5 bases and J 4 bases; bases outside gene matches: 6. CDR3 size: 15 residues. Germline-derived CDR1 and CDR2 are SGHVS and FQNEAQ. The CDR3 coding sequence is TGTGCCAGCAGCCTAACGGACAGGGGTAATCAGCCCCAGCATTTT. It translates to CASSLTDRGNQPQHF.

This chain joins TRBV7-6 and TRBJ1-3; TRBD1 might be the D (5 bases). V lost 1 base and J 0 bases, leaving 10 bases between the germline ends. The length of the CDR3 is 16 residues. Germline V gives CDR1 SGHVS, CDR2 FNYEAQ. The CDR3 loop reads CASSLGQPSSGNTIYF. The CDR3 DNA reads TGTGCCAGCAGCTTAGGACAGCCGAGCTCTGGAAACACCATATATTTT.

The J gene is TRBJ2-5, the V gene TRBV28; D could derive from TRBD1 or TRBD2 (5 bases each). The germline V gene has CDR1 MDHEN and CDR2 SYDVKM. Trimming removed 3 bases at V and 5 bases at J, with 13 bases between. The CDR3 contains 14 residues. CDR3 sequence reads: CASSFGGRRETQYF. The CDR3 DNA follows: TGTGCCAGCAGTTTTGGGGGACGGCGGGAGACCCAGTACTTC.

The J gene is TRBJ2-6, the V gene TRBV5-4; no definite D call. V was trimmed by 0 bases and J by 0 bases, leaving 10 bases between them. CDR3 length: 17 residues. Germline V gene sequence: CDR1 SGHNT, CDR2 YYREEE (reference sequence). The CDR3 nucleotides are TGTGCCAGCAGCTTGGGGCTTGACGGCTCTGGGGCCAACGTCCTGACTTTC. It translates to CASSLGLDGSGANVLTF.

There are a few counts of this clone. The genes are TRBV4-1 and TRBJ1-2; the D is unclear. Per germline, CDR1 MGHRA and CDR2 YSYEKL. This CDR3 spans 15 amino acids. Trimming pared 0 bases from V and 4 bases from J, leaving 12 bases between. CDR3 bases: TGCGCCAGCAGCCAAGATCGGGGATTACTCTATGGCTACACCTTC. This translates into CASSQDRGLLYGYTF.

In DNA form, the CDR3 reads TGTGCCAGCAGTTTCGGGAGGGCCTTTGACGGGGAGCTGTTTTTT. Amino acids: CASSFGRAFDGELFF. This rearrangement joins TRBV28 to TRBJ2-2; 8 positions agree with TRBD2. Germline V CDR1 and CDR2: MDHEN, SYDVKM. The CDR3 runs 15 residues. V gave up 3 bases and J gave up 7 bases; unmatched junction bases: 7.

J is TRBJ1-5 and V is TRBV28, with 8 bases identical to TRBD1. Per the germline V gene, CDR1 is MDHEN and CDR2 is SYDVKM. After removal of 5 bases from V and 5 bases from J, the junction contained 8 bases not matched to a gene. This CDR3 has 15 amino acids. The CDR3 region has the DNA TGTGCCAGCAGTCCTACCAGGGGGCGCGATCAGCCCCAGCATTTT. It translates to CASSPTRGRDQPQHF.

This chain connects TRBV11-2 to TRBJ2-1; D is tentatively TRBD1 or TRBD2 (5 bases each). Per the germline V gene, CDR1 is SGHAT and CDR2 is FQNNGV. The CDR3 length is 14 residues. Trimming took off 6 bases at V and 5 bases at J, with 14 bases between the two ends. CDR3 in amino acids: CASSTGRGDNEQFF. DNA for the CDR3: TGTGCCAGCAGTACGGGGCGCGGTGACAATGAGCAGTTCTTC. Drawing the rest from reference TRBV11-2 and TRBJ2-1, the complete variable domain is EAGVAQSPRYKIIEKRQSVAFWCNPISGHATLYWYQQILGQGPKLLIQFQNNGVVDDSQLPKDRFSAERLKGVDSTLKIQPAKLEDSAVYLCASSTGRGDNEQFFGPGTRLTVL.

The V gene is TRBV30, the J gene TRBJ1-2; tentative D call: TRBD1 (6 bases). This CDR3 comprises 16 residues. Looked up from germline, CDR1 is GTSNPN and CDR2 is SVGIG (reference sequence). Trimming pared 0 bases from V and 5 bases from J, leaving 19 bases between. CDR3 nucleotide sequence: TGTGCCTGGAGTGTACCGAGGGGGGCGTTTTGGTATGGCTACACCTTC. As protein: CAWSVPRGAFWYGYTF.

This clone has only a few counts. Compared with germline, one end of the junction differs, possibly owing to a read error. This specimen includes other DNA sequences encoding the same CDR3. This chain joins TRBV5-1 and TRBJ2-3; D unresolved. In germline, CDR1 is SGHRS, CDR2 YFSETQ. The CDR3 runs 14 residues. DNA for the CDR3: TGCGCCAGCAGCGGAGATTCGAGAACAGCTACGCAGTATTTT. The encoded protein is CASSGDSRTATQYF.

The CDR3 spells CAWSVQGSLNQPQHF. As DNA, the CDR3 is TGTGCCTGGAGTGTACAAGGGAGCCTAAATCAGCCCCAGCATTTT. The V gene is TRBV30, the J gene TRBJ1-5; D call uncertain. The germline V gene has CDR1 GTSNPN and CDR2 SVGIG (reference sequence). Between the trimmed V and J ends, which lost 0 bases and 4 bases, there was a span of 13 bases. The CDR3 covers 15 residues.

The chain couples TRBV28 to TRBJ2-1; D may be TRBD2 (5 bases). Per germline, CDR1 MDHEN and CDR2 SYDVKM. The length of the CDR3 is 12 residues. CDR3 nucleotides: TGTGCTTCAGGAACGGGATACAATGAGCAGTTCTTC. Residues: CASGTGYNEQFF.

The rearrangement joins TRBV13 to TRBJ2-3; maybe TRBD2 (6 bases). In germline, CDR1 is PRHDT, CDR2 FYEKMQ (reference sequence). The V end was cut by 5 bases, the J end by 0 bases, with 12 bases between. The CDR3 extends over 15 amino acids. This CDR3 is CASSLLADSTDTQYF. The CDR3 coding sequence is TGTGCCAGCAGCCTATTAGCGGACAGCACAGATACGCAGTATTTT.

This chain connects TRBV7-2 to TRBJ2-7; maybe TRBD2 (5 bases). The V and J ends lost 4 bases and 4 bases respectively, with 17 bases between them. This CDR3 is built from 15 residues. Germline lookup yields CDR1 SGHTA and CDR2 FQGNSA. CDR3 DNA sequence: TGTGCCAGCAGCTCGCAAGGACTGGGAAGTTACGAGCAGTACTTC. It yields the protein CASSSQGLGSYEQYF.

The chain links TRBV5-1 to TRBJ2-1; unclear D gene. The CDR3 is 14 residues long. CDR1 SGHRS and CDR2 YFSETQ come from the germline V gene. Trimming cost V 3 bases and J 0 bases, with 7 bases left between them. CDR3 nucleotides: TGCGCCAGCAGCTCAACACACTCCTACAATGAGCAGTTCTTC. It specifies CASSSTHSYNEQFF.

This clone ranks as medium-sized. Relative to the germline gene, one junction end is altered; a read error may explain this. V and J are TRBV14 and TRBJ2-7; 9 bases align to TRBD2. Germline V lookup: CDR1 SGHDN, CDR2 FVKESK. There are 14 residues in the CDR3. CDR3 nucleotide sequence: TGTGCCAGCAGCCCACTAGCGGGCTCCTTCGAGCAGTACTTC. Encoded protein: CASSPLAGSFEQYF.

The chain's CDR3 is CASSLEGNTQYF. The CDR3 nucleotides read TGTGCCAGCAGCTTAGAGGGGAATACGCAGTATTTT. J is TRBJ2-3 and V is TRBV7-8; maybe TRBD1 (5 bases). Trimming took off 1 base at V and 7 bases at J, with 6 bases between the two ends. The CDR3 runs to 12 residues. Germline CDR1 SGHVS, CDR2 FQNEAQ.

The chain is built from TRBV11-1 and TRBJ1-4; 9 nucleotides line up with TRBD1. The CDR3 is 17 amino acids. Germline V gene data show CDR1 as SGHAT and CDR2 as FQDESV (reference sequence). With 2 bases clipped from V and 8 bases from J, the junction kept 12 bases outside the gene matches. The CDR3 region is CASSLSLTGGVREKLFF. As DNA, the CDR3 is TGTGCCAGCAGCTTAAGCCTTACAGGGGGCGTTCGCGAAAAACTGTTTTTT.

This clone has only a few counts. This chain links TRBV19 with TRBJ2-1; TRBD2 agrees at 8 bases. The CDR3 loop spans 14 amino acids. V was pared by 7 bases and J by 1 base, with 3 bases of the junction left unmatched. Germline lookup yields CDR1 LNHDA and CDR2 SQIVND (reference sequence). CDR3 amino acids: CASTTSGSYNEQFF. The CDR3 nucleotides are TGTGCCAGTACTACTAGCGGATCCTACAATGAGCAGTTCTTC.